This T cell receptor (beta chain) is drawn from a study of T cell responses to AZD1222 COVID-19 vaccine. A remark on this clone: Its antigen is as yet unknown.

Looked up from germline, CDR1 is MDHEN and CDR2 is SYDVKM. The CDR3 is made up of 15 amino acids. Trimming left V 2 bases short and J 10 bases short, with 15 bases between. Here immunoSEQ multiplex PCR was the method, and the copy in TCRdb shows in-frame clones only, minus some. The sample has 150,000 to 190,000 clones, about 90% seen once. Study results and limitations: Close to half of spike-specific TCRs reportedly recognize unmutated variant regions. Mapped onto spike, vaccine-associated CD4 TCRs spanned it and were dominant at 160-218 and 743-854. Among the donors, most were white British and more were female, and clonal diversity was possibly underestimated.

The material sequenced was peripheral blood, taken 28 days after the second AZD1222 dose. The gene calls are TRBV28 and TRBJ1-6; D call uncertain. This clonotype originated in an adult who received the AZD1222 COVID-19 vaccine. CDR3 protein: CASSLALTPGSPLHF. CDR3 sequence (DNA): TGTGCCAGCAGTTTAGCTCTAACGCCCGGATCACCCCTCCACTTT.